Below are 16 T cell receptor beta chains sequenced from a single sample in a study of CD8 T cells in ankylosing spondylitis. Study-level findings and limits: For ankylosing spondylitis blood, a TCR beta motif of seven to nine highly homologous variants appeared characteristic.

Their specific antigens are unknown. TCRdb independently ran MiXCR on the 5' RACE reads; one entry per CDR3 protein. Found here are 650,000 to 800,000 distinct CDR3 sequences, 15% to 20% of them singletons; the top ten hold about 20%. The sequenced sample was blood, either unsorted or a sorted T cell fraction (not recorded which). The receptors derive from a male donor with ankylosing spondylitis.

This rearrangement joins TRBV12-3 or TRBV12-4 to TRBJ2-3; the D gene could be TRBD1 or TRBD2 (5 bases each). Trimming left V 2 bases short and J 5 bases short, with 14 bases between. This CDR3 spans 15 amino acids. This chain's CDR3 is CASSLRDPLGDTQYF. In DNA, the CDR3 is TGTGCCAGCAGTTTACGGGACCCCCTAGGAGATACGCAGTATTTT.

Only a few counts were recorded for this clonotype. The chain carries TRBV29-1 and TRBJ2-1; 7 bases line up with TRBD2. Germline V gives CDR1 SQVTM, CDR2 ANQGSEA. V was pared by 4 bases and J by 8 bases, with 11 bases of the junction left unmatched. The CDR3 length is 14 residues. The chain's CDR3 is CSVGGSGWFDEQFF. The DNA of the CDR3 is TGCAGCGTTGGCGGGAGCGGTTGGTTCGATGAGCAGTTCTTC.

The rearrangement uses TRBV19 and TRBJ1-1, with a tentative D call TRBD1 (6 bases). Per germline, CDR1 LNHDA and CDR2 SQIVND (reference sequence). Trimming took 10 bases from V and 2 from J, leaving 14 bases between them. This CDR3 spans 13 amino acids. CDR3 nucleotides: TGTGCCATCAAAGCAGGGGCCAACACTGAAGCTTTCTTT. This gives the protein CAIKAGANTEAFF.

This clonotype was found a few times. The gene calls are TRBV5-1 and TRBJ2-1; unclear D gene. V shed 6 bases and J shed 5 bases, with 27 bases lying between them. The germline V gene has CDR1 SGHRS and CDR2 YFSETQ. The CDR3 covers 18 residues. The CDR3, as DNA: TGCGCCAGCAATTCAGTCGTTGGGGAAATTGAGTCCAACAATGAGCAGTTCTTC. The encoded protein is CASNSVVGEIESNNEQFF. The complete variable domain, with remaining parts taken from reference TRBV5-1 and TRBJ2-1, reads KAGVTQTPRYLIKTRGQQVTLSCSPISGHRSVSWYQQTPGQGLQFLFEYFSETQRNKGNFPGRFSGRQFSNSRSEMNVSTLELGDSALYLCASNSVVGEIESNNEQFFGPGTRLTVL.

This clonotype was detected only a few times. Germline is not matched at one junction end, which may reflect a read error. The chain joins TRBV7-2 to TRBJ2-7, with TRBD2 matching 9 bases. This CDR3 contains 14 residues. Germline V gene data show CDR1 as SGHTA and CDR2 as FQGNSA. The CDR3 reads CASSVAGALYEQYF. The CDR3 region has the DNA TGTGCCAGCAGCGTAGCGGGAGCTCTCTACGAGCAGTACTTC.

This clonotype was found a few times. This chain connects TRBV7-9 to TRBJ2-7; D gene uncertain. The CDR3 spans 13 residues. V lost 0 bases and J 0 bases, leaving 3 bases between the germline ends. CDR1 SEHNR and CDR2 FQNEAQ come from the germline V gene (reference sequence). The DNA of the CDR3 is TGTGCCAGCAGCTTAGCCCACTCCTACGAGCAGTACTTC. This codes for CASSLAHSYEQYF.

The rearrangement links TRBV7-3 to TRBJ2-3; tentatively, D is TRBD1 (5 bases). Germline V gives CDR1 SGHTA, CDR2 FQGTGA. V lost 6 bases to trimming and J lost 6 bases, with 22 bases between them. There are 16 residues in the CDR3. For the CDR3, the DNA is TGTGCCAGCAGTTACAGGAAATTGGTTTTATGTGATACGCAGTATTTT. Protein: CASSYRKLVLCDTQYF.

The rearrangement uses TRBV6-2 or TRBV6-3 and TRBJ2-7, with D possibly being TRBD1 (5 bases). Germline V gene data show CDR1 as MNHEY and CDR2 as SVGEGT. Trimming took 0 bases from V and 6 from J, leaving 12 bases between them. The CDR3 consists of 14 residues. The CDR3 loop reads CASSYSFKGPEQYF. CDR3 in DNA: TGTGCCAGCAGTTACTCATTCAAGGGGCCCGAGCAGTACTTC.

In this sample, this clonotype turned up a few times. The V gene is TRBV20-1, the J gene TRBJ2-2; 9 bases are shared with TRBD2. Unmatched junction bases numbered 3, after V lost 3 bases and J lost 4 bases. This CDR3 contains 14 residues. Germline CDR1 reads DFQATT; CDR2 reads SNEGSKA (reference sequence). The CDR3 DNA follows: TGCAGTGCTAGGGGGACTAGCATCACCGGGGAGCTGTTTTTT. Translated: CSARGTSITGELFF.

This clonotype was counted a few times. This chain joins TRBV7-8 and TRBJ2-1; D might be TRBD1 (5 bases). The V end lost 4 bases, the J end lost 6 bases, and 13 bases lay between the germline ends. The CDR3 runs 14 residues. Germline V gives CDR1 SGHVS, CDR2 FQNEAQ. CDR3 in amino acids: CASSWLAGPNEQFF. Written as DNA, the CDR3 is TGTGCCAGCAGCTGGCTGGCAGGGCCCAATGAGCAGTTCTTC.

This sequence joins TRBV5-6 and TRBJ2-1, with TRBD1 matching 10 bases. CDR3 length: 15 amino acids. After removal of 2 bases from V and 8 bases from J, the junction contained 7 bases not matched to a gene. CDR1 and CDR2 from the germline V gene are SGHDT and YYEEEE. The CDR3 loop is CASSFTGTGDHEQFF. In DNA, the CDR3 is TGTGCCAGCAGCTTTACCGGGACAGGGGATCATGAGCAGTTCTTC.

With respect to this clonotype: Its ends do not fully match the called genes, so a read error is possible. The J gene is TRBJ1-1, the V gene TRBV20-1, with 8 bases identical to TRBD1. CDR1 DFQATT and CDR2 SNEGSKA come from the germline V gene (reference sequence). This CDR3 is built from 14 residues. The CDR3, as DNA: TGTAGTGCTAGGACGGACAGGGCAAAGGGTGAAGCTTTCTTT. This codes for CSARTDRAKGEAFF.

The rearrangement links TRBV9 to TRBJ2-7; 9 bases fit TRBD1. Germline lookup yields CDR1 SGDLS and CDR2 YYNGEE. The V segment lost 2 bases and the J segment 4 bases; nucleotides outside the gene matches: 4. CDR3 size: 14 residues. The CDR3 DNA reads as TGTGCCAGCAGCGTTGGGGACAGGGCTTACGAGCAGTACTTC. Its protein is CASSVGDRAYEQYF.

This chain connects TRBV11-2 to TRBJ1-4; D is perhaps TRBD1 (6 bases). Trimming removed 4 bases from V and 9 bases from J, with 12 bases in between. CDR1 and CDR2 from the germline V gene are SGHAT and FQNNGV. The CDR3 totals 13 residues. CDR3: CASSSLGAKKLFF. The DNA for the CDR3 is TGTGCCAGCAGCTCACTGGGGGCAAAAAAACTGTTTTTT.

This clonotype was detected ten times or more. The chain joins TRBV5-1 to TRBJ2-3, with a possible D match to TRBD2 (5 bases). The CDR3 is made up of 16 amino acids. The V gene lost 1 base and the J gene lost 3 bases, with 15 bases spanning the gap. Germline V gene data show CDR1 as SGHRS and CDR2 as YFSETQ. CDR3 residues: CASSLRSGVGTDTQYF. Written as DNA, the CDR3 is TGCGCCAGCAGCTTGCGAAGCGGCGTAGGTACAGATACGCAGTATTTT. Supplemented by reference TRBV5-1 and TRBJ2-3, the full variable domain reads KAGVTQTPRYLIKTRGQQVTLSCSPISGHRSVSWYQQTPGQGLQFLFEYFSETQRNKGNFPGRFSGRQFSNSRSEMNVSTLELGDSALYLCASSLRSGVGTDTQYFGPGTRLTVL.

Many counts were recorded for this clonotype. The chain couples TRBV7-2 to TRBJ2-4; a weak D match, TRBD1 (6 bases). Trimming took 1 base from V and 5 from J, leaving 15 bases between them. CDR1 and CDR2 (germline): SGHTA, FQGNSA. The CDR3 spans 16 residues. DNA of the CDR3: TGTGCCAGCAGCTTAGTGTCAGGGGTTGTTCAAAACATTCAGTACTTC. This translates into CASSLVSGVVQNIQYF.